This is a list of T cell receptor beta chains from one sample in a study of cytomegalovirus exposure and HLA in healthy donors. The protocol was immunoSEQ multiplex PCR, while the TCRdb copy is restricted to in-frame clones and leaves out a portion. The sample consists of fewer than 100,000 clones, around 80% of them appearing once. Material: PBMCs. Source of these receptors: a man in his fifties or sixties in good health and CMV-seropositive. Both conserved end residues are part of each CDR3. The D gene is left open where the match is weak. Part of the rows lack a size; the others show once, few, many or a class for expanded clones.

cdr3_aa: CASSFRTGQNTGELFF; cdr3_nt: TGTGCCAGCAGTTTTCGGACAGGTCAAAACACCGGGGAGCTGTTTTTT; j_call: TRBJ2-2; cdr3_length: 16; v_call: TRBV6-5; clone_size: .; d_call: TRBD1
cdr3_aa: CSVGVSGGGETQYF; cdr3_nt: TGCAGCGTTGGAGTTAGCGGGGGAGGGGAGACCCAGTACTTC; j_call: TRBJ2-5; cdr3_length: 14; v_call: TRBV29-1; clone_size: .; d_call: TRBD2
cdr3_aa: CASSQDFGQIHNEQFF; cdr3_nt: TGTGCCAGCAGCCAAGATTTCGGTCAAATACACAATGAGCAGTTCTTC; j_call: TRBJ2-1; cdr3_length: 16; v_call: TRBV14; clone_size: .; d_call: .
cdr3_aa: CASSLYSNTGELFF; cdr3_nt: TGTGCCAGCAGTTTATACTCGAACACCGGGGAGCTGTTTTTT; j_call: TRBJ2-2; cdr3_length: 14; v_call: TRBV27; clone_size: .; d_call: .
cdr3_aa: CASNPTQVVYNEQFF; cdr3_nt: TGTGCCAGCAATCCAACCCAGGTGGTTTACAATGAGCAGTTCTTC; j_call: TRBJ2-1; cdr3_length: 15; v_call: TRBV7-2; clone_size: once; d_call: .
cdr3_aa: CASSLQGDSNQPQHF; cdr3_nt: TGTGCCAGTAGTCTCCAGGGTGATAGCAATCAGCCCCAGCATTTT; j_call: TRBJ1-5; cdr3_length: 15; v_call: TRBV19; clone_size: .; d_call: .
cdr3_aa: CASSTGTGNYGYTF; cdr3_nt: TGTGCCAGCAGTACCGGGACAGGGAACTATGGCTACACCTTC; j_call: TRBJ1-2; cdr3_length: 14; v_call: TRBV6-1; clone_size: .; d_call: TRBD1
cdr3_aa: CASSVLAGGLNEQFF; cdr3_nt: TGTGCCAGCAGCGTACTAGCGGGGGGGCTTAATGAGCAGTTCTTC; j_call: TRBJ2-1; cdr3_length: 15; v_call: TRBV6-4; clone_size: few; d_call: TRBD2
cdr3_aa: CAGAGNGYTF; cdr3_nt: TGTGCCGGCGCGGGAAATGGCTACACCTTC; j_call: TRBJ1-2; cdr3_length: 10; v_call: TRBV2; clone_size: .; d_call: .
cdr3_aa: CASKERSNTGELFF; cdr3_nt: TGTGCCAGCAAGGAGCGATCGAACACCGGGGAGCTGTTTTTT; j_call: TRBJ2-2; cdr3_length: 14; v_call: TRBV2; clone_size: .; d_call: .
cdr3_aa: CASSVETASYNEQFF; cdr3_nt: TGTGCCAGCAGCGTAGAGACAGCTTCCTACAATGAGCAGTTCTTC; j_call: TRBJ2-1; cdr3_length: 15; v_call: TRBV9; clone_size: .; d_call: .
cdr3_aa: CAWSRDRAITDTQYF; cdr3_nt: TGTGCCTGGAGTCGGGACAGGGCTATCACAGATACGCAGTATTTT; j_call: TRBJ2-3; cdr3_length: 15; v_call: TRBV30; clone_size: .; d_call: TRBD1
cdr3_aa: CASSYRDRFLNEQFF; cdr3_nt: TGCGCCAGCAGCTACCGGGACAGGTTTTTAAATGAGCAGTTCTTC; j_call: TRBJ2-1; cdr3_length: 15; v_call: TRBV5-1; clone_size: .; d_call: TRBD1
cdr3_aa: CASLRSPGQVVYEQYF; cdr3_nt: TGTGCCAGCCTGCGTAGTCCGGGACAGGTTGTATACGAGCAGTACTTC; j_call: TRBJ2-7; cdr3_length: 16; v_call: TRBV2; clone_size: .; d_call: TRBD1
cdr3_aa: CASSPTSGGTHPEQFF; cdr3_nt: TGTGCCAGCTCACCGACTAGCGGGGGGACCCACCCTGAGCAGTTCTTC; j_call: TRBJ2-1; cdr3_length: 16; v_call: TRBV18; clone_size: .; d_call: TRBD2
cdr3_aa: CASSDRGLAGVDTQYF; cdr3_nt: TGTGCCAGCAGTGACCGGGGACTAGCGGGGGTAGATACGCAGTATTTT; j_call: TRBJ2-3; cdr3_length: 16; v_call: TRBV6-4; clone_size: .; d_call: TRBD2
cdr3_aa: CASSPGSVNTGELFF; cdr3_nt: TGCGCCAGCAGCCCGGGGAGCGTGAACACCGGGGAGCTGTTTTTT; j_call: TRBJ2-2; cdr3_length: 15; v_call: TRBV5-1; clone_size: .; d_call: .
cdr3_aa: CASTGDIQETQYF; cdr3_nt: TGTGCCAGCACCGGGGATATCCAAGAGACCCAGTACTTC; j_call: TRBJ2-5; cdr3_length: 13; v_call: TRBV6-1; clone_size: .; d_call: .
cdr3_aa: CASSLIQGSSPLHF; cdr3_nt: TGTGCCAGCAGCTTAATACAGGGGAGTTCACCCCTCCACTTT; j_call: TRBJ1-6; cdr3_length: 14; v_call: TRBV7-2; clone_size: .; d_call: TRBD1
cdr3_aa: CASTNPFLKLDRHEQYF; cdr3_nt: TGTGCCAGCACCAACCCCTTCCTTAAGCTTGATCGCCACGAGCAGTACTTC; j_call: TRBJ2-7; cdr3_length: 17; v_call: TRBV11-2; clone_size: .; d_call: .
cdr3_aa: CASSPDRVALAGELFF; cdr3_nt: TGTGCCAGCAGCCCGGACAGGGTCGCGCTGGCCGGGGAGCTGTTTTTT; j_call: TRBJ2-2; cdr3_length: 16; v_call: TRBV13; clone_size: .; d_call: TRBD1
cdr3_aa: CASTLTSGEVTQYF; cdr3_nt: TGTGCCAGCACCTTGACTAGCGGGGAAGTTACGCAGTATTTT; j_call: TRBJ2-3; cdr3_length: 14; v_call: TRBV6-4; clone_size: .; d_call: TRBD2
cdr3_aa: CSVDGTGGGVEQFF; cdr3_nt: TGCAGCGTTGATGGGACAGGGGGTGGAGTTGAGCAGTTCTTC; j_call: TRBJ2-1; cdr3_length: 14; v_call: TRBV29-1; clone_size: .; d_call: TRBD1
cdr3_aa: CASSRPPAGVQETQYF; cdr3_nt: TGTGCCAGCAGCCGGCCCCCAGCGGGGGTCCAAGAGACCCAGTACTTC; j_call: TRBJ2-5; cdr3_length: 16; v_call: TRBV11-2; clone_size: once; d_call: TRBD2
cdr3_aa: CASSQYVGAMETQYF; cdr3_nt: TGCGCCAGCAGCCAGTATGTTGGGGCGATGGAGACCCAGTACTTC; j_call: TRBJ2-5; cdr3_length: 15; v_call: TRBV4-3; clone_size: .; d_call: .
cdr3_aa: CASSQVGTGVQPQHF; cdr3_nt: TGCGCCAGCAGCCAAGTAGGAACAGGGGTCCAGCCCCAGCATTTT; j_call: TRBJ1-5; cdr3_length: 15; v_call: TRBV4-1; clone_size: .; d_call: TRBD1
cdr3_aa: CAISLQGGYEQYF; cdr3_nt: TGTGCCATCAGTTTGCAGGGCGGCTACGAGCAGTACTTC; j_call: TRBJ2-7; cdr3_length: 13; v_call: TRBV10-3; clone_size: .; d_call: .
cdr3_aa: CASRGSGMETQYF; cdr3_nt: TGCGCCAGCAGGGGATCAGGGATGGAGACCCAGTACTTC; j_call: TRBJ2-5; cdr3_length: 13; v_call: TRBV5-1; clone_size: .; d_call: .
cdr3_aa: CSSSSSGAYNEQFF; cdr3_nt: TGTTCCAGCAGCTCCAGCGGAGCCTACAATGAGCAGTTCTTC; j_call: TRBJ2-1; cdr3_length: 14; v_call: TRBV7-9; clone_size: .; d_call: .
cdr3_aa: CASSVESSYEQYF; cdr3_nt: TGTGCCAGCAGTGTAGAAAGCTCCTACGAGCAGTACTTC; j_call: TRBJ2-7; cdr3_length: 13; v_call: TRBV6-5; clone_size: .; d_call: .
cdr3_aa: CASSLTRYNEQFF; cdr3_nt: TGTGCCAGCAGCTTAACTAGATACAATGAGCAGTTCTTC; j_call: TRBJ2-1; cdr3_length: 13; v_call: TRBV7-3; clone_size: .; d_call: .
cdr3_aa: CASSLYDRPGGDGYTF; cdr3_nt: TGTGCCAGCAGCCTATACGACAGGCCCGGAGGCGACGGCTACACCTTC; j_call: TRBJ1-2; cdr3_length: 16; v_call: TRBV7-3; clone_size: .; d_call: .
cdr3_aa: CASSFRQGLRIDTEAFF; cdr3_nt: TGTGCCAGCAGTTTTCGGCAGGGGCTTCGAATAGACACTGAAGCTTTCTTT; j_call: TRBJ1-1; cdr3_length: 17; v_call: TRBV28; clone_size: .; d_call: .
cdr3_aa: CASSLFGGVGTGANVLTF; cdr3_nt: TGTGCCAGCAGCCTCTTTGGGGGGGTGGGTACTGGGGCCAACGTCCTGACTTTC; j_call: TRBJ2-6; cdr3_length: 18; v_call: TRBV11-2; clone_size: .; d_call: TRBD2
cdr3_aa: CASSGRGIETDTQYF; cdr3_nt: TGTGCCAGCAGCGGCCGGGGGATTGAGACAGATACGCAGTATTTT; j_call: TRBJ2-3; cdr3_length: 15; v_call: TRBV6-6; clone_size: .; d_call: .
cdr3_aa: CASSDRGNTDTQYF; cdr3_nt: TGTGCCAGCAGTGATCGGGGGAACACAGATACGCAGTATTTT; j_call: TRBJ2-3; cdr3_length: 14; v_call: TRBV2; clone_size: few; d_call: .
cdr3_aa: CASRDRVGGEQYF; cdr3_nt: TGTGCCAGCCGCGACAGGGTTGGGGGCGAGCAGTACTTC; j_call: TRBJ2-7; cdr3_length: 13; v_call: TRBV27; clone_size: once; d_call: TRBD1
cdr3_aa: CASCKRQLWDQPQHF; cdr3_nt: TGTGCCAGTTGTAAAAGACAGCTATGGGATCAGCCCCAGCATTTT; j_call: TRBJ1-5; cdr3_length: 15; v_call: TRBV6-1; clone_size: .; d_call: .
cdr3_aa: CASSLPDRYEQYF; cdr3_nt: TGTGCCAGCAGCTTGCCGGACAGGTACGAGCAGTACTTC; j_call: TRBJ2-7; cdr3_length: 13; v_call: TRBV7-9; clone_size: .; d_call: TRBD1
cdr3_aa: CASSYDGGTYNEQFF; cdr3_nt: TGTGCCAGCAGTTACGACGGGGGGACCTACAATGAGCAGTTCTTC; j_call: TRBJ2-1; cdr3_length: 15; v_call: TRBV6-5; clone_size: .; d_call: TRBD2
cdr3_aa: CASSQEGYGSSYNSPLHF; cdr3_nt: TGCGCCAGCAGCCAAGAAGGGTATGGGAGCTCCTATAATTCACCCCTCCACTTT; j_call: TRBJ1-6; cdr3_length: 18; v_call: TRBV4-3; clone_size: .; d_call: .
cdr3_aa: CASSVGGGWNEQFF; cdr3_nt: TGTGCCAGCAGCGTAGGCGGGGGCTGGAATGAGCAGTTCTTC; j_call: TRBJ2-1; cdr3_length: 14; v_call: TRBV9; clone_size: .; d_call: .
cdr3_aa: CASSLTGPTGELFF; cdr3_nt: TGTGCCAGCAGCTTAACAGGACCCACCGGGGAGCTGTTTTTT; j_call: TRBJ2-2; cdr3_length: 14; v_call: TRBV11-2; clone_size: .; d_call: .
cdr3_aa: CASSKFLGQGTDYGYTF; cdr3_nt: TGTGCCAGTAGTAAGTTTTTGGGACAGGGGACGGACTATGGCTACACCTTC; j_call: TRBJ1-2; cdr3_length: 17; v_call: TRBV19; clone_size: .; d_call: TRBD1
cdr3_aa: CASSSSRGAPTDTQYF; cdr3_nt: TGTGCCAGCAGCTCCTCGCGGGGGGCCCCCACAGATACGCAGTATTTT; j_call: TRBJ2-3; cdr3_length: 16; v_call: TRBV5-4; clone_size: .; d_call: TRBD2
cdr3_aa: CASSLRGGGAYNEQFF; cdr3_nt: TGTGCCAGCAGTTTACGCGGCGGGGGGGCCTACAATGAGCAGTTCTTC; j_call: TRBJ2-1; cdr3_length: 16; v_call: TRBV27; clone_size: .; d_call: TRBD2
cdr3_aa: CSAWDRSSYEQYF; cdr3_nt: TGCAGCGCCTGGGACAGATCCTCCTACGAGCAGTACTTC; j_call: TRBJ2-7; cdr3_length: 13; v_call: TRBV29-1; clone_size: .; d_call: TRBD1